The 22 T cell receptor beta chains reported below all come from one sample, sequenced in a study of T cell changes during pregnancy in multiple sclerosis. Clones were sequenced by immunoSEQ multiplex PCR, and TCRdb holds only the in-frame ones, with some missing. The data show roughly 89,000 clones, roughly 93% seen once. Sample: peripheral blood, taken in the third trimester of pregnancy. The receptors stem from a female donor with multiple sclerosis, enrolled in a pregnancy study.

The chain is built from TRBV29-1 and TRBJ2-7; TRBD2 matches 11 bases. Looked up from germline, CDR1 is SQVTM and CDR2 is ANQGSEA. This CDR3 comprises 17 residues. V trimming: 2 bases; J trimming: 6 bases; junction bases outside the gene matches: 15. The CDR3 protein is CSVELPGLAARVGEQYF. CDR3 nucleotides: TGCAGCGTTGAATTACCGGGACTAGCGGCGAGGGTTGGCGAGCAGTACTTC.

V is TRBV19 and J is TRBJ1-2; D possibly corresponds to TRBD1 (5 bases). The CDR3 runs 14 residues. V dropped 6 bases and J dropped 6 bases, with 17 bases sitting between them. CDR1 is LNHDA, CDR2 SQIVND, per germline (reference sequence). CDR3 bases: TGTGCCAGTAGCCACGCCAGGGATCCCGATGGCTACACCTTC. Protein sequence: CASSHARDPDGYTF.

This sequence joins TRBV29-1 and TRBJ1-2; D is undetermined. V lost 5 bases, J lost 4 bases, and 8 bases lay in between. Per germline, CDR1 SQVTM and CDR2 ANQGSEA. The CDR3 runs 11 residues. The CDR3 sequence: CSVLGRYGYTF. The DNA of the CDR3 is TGCAGCGTTTTGGGCCGCTATGGCTACACCTTC.

In this sample, this clone turned up once. The chain couples TRBV2 to TRBJ2-3, with 9 bases aligning to TRBD1. CDR3 length equals 20 residues. The germline CDR1 and CDR2 sequences are SNHLY and FYNNEI. After removal of 4 bases from V and 5 bases from J, the junction contained 22 bases not matched to a gene. The CDR3 sequence: CASSAGWGATGTGKGDTQYF. The CDR3 DNA reads as TGTGCCAGCAGTGCCGGGTGGGGGGCTACCGGGACAGGGAAAGGAGATACGCAGTATTTT.

The CDR3, as DNA: TGTGCCACCAGCAGAGGACAGGCATATAGCAATCAGCCCCAGCATTTT. This translates into CATSRGQAYSNQPQHF. The V call is TRBV15, the J call TRBJ1-5; tentatively, D is TRBD1 (6 bases). The germline CDR1 and CDR2 sequences are LNHNV and YYDKDF (reference sequence). V was cut by 1 base and J by 0 bases, with 10 bases left in between. CDR3 size: 16 residues.

CDR3 protein: CASSIARTGPSYEQYF. The CDR3 DNA follows: TGTGCCAGTAGTATAGCCCGGACAGGGCCCTCCTACGAGCAGTACTTC. V usage is TRBV19 and J usage is TRBJ2-7, with 8 bases that match TRBD1. After removal of 1 base from V and 0 bases from J, the junction contained 5 bases not matched to a gene. Germline assignment: CDR1 LNHDA and CDR2 SQIVND (reference sequence). CDR3 size: 16 residues.

The rearrangement joins TRBV2 to TRBJ2-2; a weak D match, TRBD2 (6 bases). With 6 bases removed from V and 3 bases from J, the gap between germline ends came to 11 bases. Germline V gives CDR1 SNHLY, CDR2 FYNNEI. CDR3 length: 14 amino acids. CDR3 DNA: TGTGCCAGCAGAAACCCTAGCGACACCGGGGAGCTGTTTTTT. Its protein product is CASRNPSDTGELFF.

V gene TRBV9 combines with J gene TRBJ2-7, with unresolved D. The V and J ends lost 4 bases and 10 bases respectively, with 3 bases between them. This CDR3 has 8 amino acids. The germline CDR1 and CDR2 sequences are SGDLS and YYNGEE. The CDR3 protein is CASSPQYF. In DNA form, the CDR3 reads TGTGCCAGCAGCCCTCAGTACTTC.

The chain combines TRBV9 with TRBJ2-1; 11 nucleotides agree with TRBD2. Trimming at V came to 3 bases and at J to 6 bases, leaving 2 bases not matched to a gene. Germline V gene lookup returns CDR1 SGDLS and CDR2 YYNGEE. This CDR3 spans 14 amino acids. The CDR3 sequence is CASSAGLAVNEQFF. In nucleotides, the CDR3 is TGTGCCAGCAGCGCGGGACTAGCGGTCAATGAGCAGTTCTTC.

The V and J genes are TRBV28 and TRBJ2-3; TRBD2 agrees at 10 bases. The CDR3 covers 15 residues. Germline CDR1 is MDHEN and CDR2 is SYDVKM. V shed 5 bases and J 3 bases; nucleotides not matched to a gene: 5. DNA of the CDR3: TGTGCCAGCAGTGCTAGCGGGAGCTGGACAGATACGCAGTATTTT. It encodes CASSASGSWTDTQYF.

The chain links TRBV11-1 to TRBJ2-1, with 7 bases that match TRBD1. The CDR3 spans 15 residues. V was pared by 6 bases and J by 5 bases, with 10 bases of the junction left unmatched. CDR1 is SGHAT and CDR2 is FQDESV in the germline V gene (reference sequence). CDR3 protein: CASRDRVYGHNEQFF. The CDR3 DNA reads as TGTGCCAGCAGAGACAGGGTTTATGGGCACAATGAGCAGTTCTTC.

This chain links TRBV5-6 with TRBJ2-2, with 13 bases identical to TRBD2. V was pared by 4 bases and J by 6 bases, with 9 bases of the junction left unmatched. This CDR3 contains 17 residues. Germline V gives CDR1 SGHDT, CDR2 YYEEEE. The CDR3 protein is CASSGRTSGSYAGELFF. CDR3 in DNA: TGTGCCAGCAGCGGCCGGACTAGCGGGAGTTATGCCGGGGAGCTGTTTTTT. The entire variable domain, with the rest obtained from reference TRBV5-6 and TRBJ2-2, is as follows: DAGVTQSPTHLIKTRGQQVTLRCSPKSGHDTVSWYQQALGQGPQFIFQYYEEEERQRGNFPDRFSGHQFPNYSSELNVNALLLGDSALYLCASSGRTSGSYAGELFFGEGSRLTVL.

The V gene is TRBV28, the J gene TRBJ1-5, with D unresolved. The V end was cut by 5 bases, the J end by 6 bases, with 11 bases between. Germline loops: CDR1 MDHEN, CDR2 SYDVKM. The CDR3 extends over 13 amino acids. The CDR3 sequence is CASSPSRRQPQHF. CDR3 nucleotides: TGTGCCAGCAGTCCGAGCAGGCGTCAGCCCCAGCATTTT.

The chain carries TRBV7-9 and TRBJ2-3; 7 bases are shared with TRBD2. Germline lookup yields CDR1 SEHNR and CDR2 FQNEAQ (reference sequence). The V segment lost 5 bases and the J segment 0 bases; nucleotides outside the gene matches: 8. The CDR3 has 16 amino acids. The CDR3 is CASSPGLAASTDTQYF. DNA for the CDR3: TGTGCCAGCAGCCCCGGCCTAGCGGCTAGCACAGATACGCAGTATTTT. Looking up the rest from reference TRBV7-9 and TRBJ2-3 gives the full variable domain: DTGVSQNPRHKITKRGQNVTFRCDPISEHNRLYWYRQTLGQGPEFLTYFQNEAQLEKSRLLSDRFSAERPKGSFSTLEIQRTEQGDSAMYLCASSPGLAASTDTQYFGPGTRLTVL.

The genes are TRBV18 and TRBJ2-5; TRBD1 aligns across 10 bases. V shed 4 bases, J shed 5 bases, and the junction held 4 bases outside the gene matches. The CDR3 runs 14 residues. Germline loops: CDR1 KGHSH, CDR2 LQKENI. The CDR3 DNA follows: TGTGCCAGCTCACGGACAGGGGGAAGGGAGACCCAGTACTTC. Its protein product is CASSRTGGRETQYF.

This chain uses TRBV9 with TRBJ2-1, with TRBD2 matching over 9 bases. CDR1 is SGDLS and CDR2 is YYNGEE in the germline V gene. The V segment lost 3 bases and the J segment 2 bases; nucleotides outside the gene matches: 9. There are 17 residues in the CDR3. The CDR3 sequence: CASSGLLTSGPYNEQFF. For the CDR3, the DNA is TGTGCCAGCAGCGGCCTCCTTACTAGCGGGCCCTACAATGAGCAGTTCTTC.

V usage is TRBV5-8 and J usage is TRBJ2-1, with TRBD2 as a possible D gene (6 bases). The ends were cut back, 3 bases at V and 5 bases at J, with 12 bases in the middle. The CDR3 has 14 amino acids. Germline V CDR1 and CDR2: SGHTS, YDEGEE. The DNA of the CDR3 is TGTGCCAGCAGCTGGGACTTTAAGAACAATGAGCAGTTCTTC. This codes for CASSWDFKNNEQFF.

The V call is TRBV5-6, the J call TRBJ2-7; 14 bases fit TRBD2. Germline CDR1 SGHDT, CDR2 YYEEEE. V dropped 4 bases and J dropped 9; count of bases not matched to a gene: 12. The CDR3 is 16 amino acids. The CDR3 DNA is TGTGCCAGCAGCCCGGGACTAGCGGGAGCCCAACAGGGGCAGTACTTC. Translation: CASSPGLAGAQQGQYF.

V is TRBV28 and J is TRBJ2-7; TRBD2 matches at 8 bases. V gave up 5 bases and J gave up 3 bases; unmatched junction bases: 6. The CDR3 is made up of 14 amino acids. Germline CDR1 and CDR2: MDHEN and SYDVKM. DNA of the CDR3: TGTGCCAGCAGTCGAAGCGGGGGTGTCTACGAGCAGTACTTC. This encodes CASSRSGGVYEQYF.

The gene calls are TRBV28 and TRBJ2-7, with TRBD1 as a possible D gene (5 bases). Germline values: CDR1 MDHEN, CDR2 SYDVKM. V shed 6 bases and J shed 2 bases, with 14 bases lying between them. This CDR3 spans 14 amino acids. CDR3 sequence (DNA): TGTGCCAGCAGGGGGCCTGGGCGGACCTACGAGCAGTACTTC. Residues: CASRGPGRTYEQYF.

V is TRBV7-8 and J is TRBJ1-4; 10 positions agree with TRBD1. Trimming cost V 6 bases and J 7 bases; bases outside gene matches: 5. Germline V gene data show CDR1 as SGHVS and CDR2 as FQNEAQ. This CDR3 region has 14 residues. The CDR3 region has the DNA TGTGCCAGCAGTACCCGGGACAGGGGTGAAAAACTGTTTTTT. It encodes CASSTRDRGEKLFF.

V and J are TRBV5-6 and TRBJ2-3, with 11 nucleotides matching TRBD2. The junction had 4 bases not matched to a gene; V was cut back by 4 bases and J by 0 bases. Looked up from germline, CDR1 is SGHDT and CDR2 is YYEEEE. CDR3 size: 16 residues. This CDR3 reads CASSARTSGSTDTQYF. The CDR3 region has the DNA TGTGCCAGCAGCGCTCGGACTAGCGGGAGCACAGATACGCAGTATTTT.